The clone carrying this T cell receptor beta chain was counted only a few times. The source of the sample is a study of blood T cell repertoires in COVID-19. V dropped 2 bases and J dropped 1 base, with 8 bases sitting between them. Germline CDR1 reads MNHEY; CDR2 reads SMNVEV (reference sequence). The CDR3 spans 15 residues. Repertoires were generated with immunoSEQ multiplex PCR, while TCRdb's copy carries only in-frame clones and drops some. The sample has 300,000 to 400,000 clones, around 86% seen once; the top ten hold around 4.2%. The J gene is TRBJ2-2, the V gene TRBV27, with TRBD2 as a possible D gene (6 bases). The sequenced sample was PBMCs or T cells enriched from blood (not recorded which). This clonotype was obtained from a woman aged 40 to 50 with acute COVID-19. The CDR3 DNA reads TGTGCCAGCAGTTTAGGGCGGGGGAACACCGGGGAGCTGTTTTTT. Translated, it gives CASSLGRGNTGELFF.